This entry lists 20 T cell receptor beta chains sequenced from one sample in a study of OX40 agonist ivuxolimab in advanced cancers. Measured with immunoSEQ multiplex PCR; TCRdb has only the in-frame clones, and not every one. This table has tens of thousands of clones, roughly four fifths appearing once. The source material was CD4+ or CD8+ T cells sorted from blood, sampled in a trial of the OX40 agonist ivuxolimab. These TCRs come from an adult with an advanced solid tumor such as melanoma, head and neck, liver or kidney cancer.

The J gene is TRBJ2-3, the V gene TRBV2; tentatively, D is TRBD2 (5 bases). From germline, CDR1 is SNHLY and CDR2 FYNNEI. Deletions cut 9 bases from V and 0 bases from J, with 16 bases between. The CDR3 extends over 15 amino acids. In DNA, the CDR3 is TGTGCCAGGCGAACTAGTGCGACTAGCACAGATACGCAGTATTTT. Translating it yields CARRTSATSTDTQYF. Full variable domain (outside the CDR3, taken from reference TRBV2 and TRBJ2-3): EPEVTQTPSHQVTQMGQEVILRCVPISNHLYFYWYRQILGQKVEFLVSFYNNEISEKSEIFDDQFSVERPDGSNFTLKIRSTKLEDSAMYFCARRTSATSTDTQYFGPGTRLTVL.

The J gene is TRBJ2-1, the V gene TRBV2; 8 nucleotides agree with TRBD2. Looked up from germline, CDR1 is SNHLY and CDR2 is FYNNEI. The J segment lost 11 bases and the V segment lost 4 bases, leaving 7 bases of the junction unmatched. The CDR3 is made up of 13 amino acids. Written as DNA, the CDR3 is TGTGCCAGCAGTGTGGGTACGGGAGGGAAGCAGTTCTTC. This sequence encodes CASSVGTGGKQFF.

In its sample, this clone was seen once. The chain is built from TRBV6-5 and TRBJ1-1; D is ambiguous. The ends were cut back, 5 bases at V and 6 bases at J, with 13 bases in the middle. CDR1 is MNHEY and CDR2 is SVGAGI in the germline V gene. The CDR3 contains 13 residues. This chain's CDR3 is CASSEVRSAEAFF. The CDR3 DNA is TGTGCCAGCAGTGAAGTGAGGTCAGCTGAAGCTTTCTTT.

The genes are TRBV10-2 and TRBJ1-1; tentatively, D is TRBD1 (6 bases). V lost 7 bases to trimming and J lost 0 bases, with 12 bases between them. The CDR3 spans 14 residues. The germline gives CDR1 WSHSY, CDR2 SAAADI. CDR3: CASTEGGMNTEAFF. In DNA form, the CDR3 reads TGCGCCAGCACCGAAGGGGGGATGAACACTGAAGCTTTCTTT.

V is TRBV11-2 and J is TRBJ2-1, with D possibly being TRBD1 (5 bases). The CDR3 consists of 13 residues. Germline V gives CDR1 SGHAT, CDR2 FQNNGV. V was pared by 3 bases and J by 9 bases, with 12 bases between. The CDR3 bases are TGTGCCAGCAGCTTGAGCCTCCAGGGTGAGCAGTTCTTC. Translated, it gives CASSLSLQGEQFF.

CDR3 nucleotide sequence: TGCGCCAGCAGCCAAGAAGGGGCTTATGGCTACACCTTC. It translates to CASSQEGAYGYTF. The rearrangement joins TRBV4-1 to TRBJ1-2, with D maybe TRBD1 (5 bases). Germline CDR1 MGHRA, CDR2 YSYEKL. V was trimmed by 0 bases and J by 5 bases, leaving 7 bases between them. This CDR3 is 13 amino acids long.

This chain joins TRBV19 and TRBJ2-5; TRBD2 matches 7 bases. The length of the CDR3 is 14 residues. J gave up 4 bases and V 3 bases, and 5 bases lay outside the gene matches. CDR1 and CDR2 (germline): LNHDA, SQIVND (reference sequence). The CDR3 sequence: CASSIGLEGETQYF. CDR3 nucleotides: TGTGCCAGTAGTATTGGACTAGAAGGAGAGACCCAGTACTTC. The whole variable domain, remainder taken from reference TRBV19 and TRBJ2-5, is DGGITQSPKYLFRKEGQNVTLSCEQNLNHDAMYWYRQDPGQGLRLIYYSQIVNDFQKGDIAEGYSVSREKKESFPLTVTSAQKNPTAFYLCASSIGLEGETQYFGPGTRLLVL.

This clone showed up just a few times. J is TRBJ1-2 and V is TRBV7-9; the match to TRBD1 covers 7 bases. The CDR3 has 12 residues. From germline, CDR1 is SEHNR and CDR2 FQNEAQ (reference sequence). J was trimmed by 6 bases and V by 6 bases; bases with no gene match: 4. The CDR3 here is CASSRQGHGYTF. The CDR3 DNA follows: TGTGCCAGCAGTCGACAGGGACATGGCTACACCTTC.

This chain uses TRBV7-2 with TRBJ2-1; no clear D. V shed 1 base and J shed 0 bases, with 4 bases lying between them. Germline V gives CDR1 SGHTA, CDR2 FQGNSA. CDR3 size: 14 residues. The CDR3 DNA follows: TGTGCCAGCAGCTTAGAGTACTCCTACAATGAGCAGTTCTTC. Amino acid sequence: CASSLEYSYNEQFF.

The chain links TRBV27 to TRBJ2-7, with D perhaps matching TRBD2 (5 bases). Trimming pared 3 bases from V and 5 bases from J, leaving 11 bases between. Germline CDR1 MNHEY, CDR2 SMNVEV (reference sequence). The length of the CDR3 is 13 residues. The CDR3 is CASSLGGSNEQYF. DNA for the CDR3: TGTGCCAGCAGTTTGGGCGGGTCGAACGAGCAGTACTTC.

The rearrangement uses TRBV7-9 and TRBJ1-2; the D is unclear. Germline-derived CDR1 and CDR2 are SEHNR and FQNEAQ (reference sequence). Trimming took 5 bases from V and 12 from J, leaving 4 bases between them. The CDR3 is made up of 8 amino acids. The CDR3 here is CASSPHTF. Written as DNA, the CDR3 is TGTGCCAGCAGCCCGCACACCTTC. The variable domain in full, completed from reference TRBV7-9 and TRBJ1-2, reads DTGVSQNPRHKITKRGQNVTFRCDPISEHNRLYWYRQTLGQGPEFLTYFQNEAQLEKSRLLSDRFSAERPKGSFSTLEIQRTEQGDSAMYLCASSPHTFGSGTRLTVV.

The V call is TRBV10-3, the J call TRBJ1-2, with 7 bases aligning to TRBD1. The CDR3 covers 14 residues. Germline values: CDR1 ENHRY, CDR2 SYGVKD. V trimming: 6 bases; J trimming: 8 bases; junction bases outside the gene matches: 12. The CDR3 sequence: CAIRGFDRAHGYTF. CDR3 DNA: TGTGCCATCAGGGGCTTCGACAGGGCTCACGGCTACACCTTC.

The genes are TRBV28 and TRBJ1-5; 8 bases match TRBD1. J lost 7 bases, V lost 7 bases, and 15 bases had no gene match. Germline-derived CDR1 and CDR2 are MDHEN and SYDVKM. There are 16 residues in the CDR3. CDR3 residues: CASTIIGQGALQPQHF. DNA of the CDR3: TGTGCCAGCACCATTATTGGGCAGGGGGCCTTGCAGCCCCAGCATTTT. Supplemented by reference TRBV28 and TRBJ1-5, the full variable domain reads DVKVTQSSRYLVKRTGEKVFLECVQDMDHENMFWYRQDPGLGLRLIYFSYDVKMKEKGDIPEGYSVSREKKERFSLILESASTNQTSMYLCASTIIGQGALQPQHFGDGTRLSIL.

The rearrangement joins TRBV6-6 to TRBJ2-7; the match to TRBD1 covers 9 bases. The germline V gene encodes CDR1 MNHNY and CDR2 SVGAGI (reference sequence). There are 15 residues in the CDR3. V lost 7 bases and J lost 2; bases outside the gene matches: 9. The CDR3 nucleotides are TGTGCCAGCACCCTATTTACAGGGGGCACCTACGAGCAGTACTTC. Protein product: CASTLFTGGTYEQYF.

The CDR3: CASSSLLYGYTF. The CDR3 coding sequence is TGTGCCAGCAGTAGCCTCCTCTATGGCTACACCTTC. The chain has TRBV28 and TRBJ1-2; D uncertain. This CDR3 has 12 residues. Germline CDR1 reads MDHEN; CDR2 reads SYDVKM. V dropped 5 bases and J dropped 4 bases, with 8 bases sitting between them.

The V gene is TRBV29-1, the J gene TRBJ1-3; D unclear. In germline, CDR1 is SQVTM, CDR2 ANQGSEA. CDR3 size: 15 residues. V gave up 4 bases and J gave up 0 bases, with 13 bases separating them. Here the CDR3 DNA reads TGCAGCGTTGGGGAGGGAGCCCACTCTGGAAACACCATATATTTT. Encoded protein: CSVGEGAHSGNTIYF.

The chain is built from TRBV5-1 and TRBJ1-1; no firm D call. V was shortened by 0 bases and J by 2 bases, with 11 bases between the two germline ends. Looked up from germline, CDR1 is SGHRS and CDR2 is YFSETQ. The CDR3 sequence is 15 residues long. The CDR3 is CASSLGHAENTEAFF. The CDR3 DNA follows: TGCGCCAGCAGCTTGGGTCATGCGGAAAACACTGAAGCTTTCTTT.

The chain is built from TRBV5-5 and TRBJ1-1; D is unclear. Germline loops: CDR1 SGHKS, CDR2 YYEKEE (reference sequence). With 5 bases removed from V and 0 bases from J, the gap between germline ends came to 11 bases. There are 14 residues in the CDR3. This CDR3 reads CASSSTSLNTEAFF. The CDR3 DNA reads TGTGCCAGCAGTTCGACCTCATTGAACACTGAAGCTTTCTTT.

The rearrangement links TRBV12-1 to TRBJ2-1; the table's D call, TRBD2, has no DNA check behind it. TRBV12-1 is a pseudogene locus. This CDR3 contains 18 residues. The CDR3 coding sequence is TGTGCCAGCAGCCGAGGAAGCACTATCCTCCCTCAGCCATCCGGTCAGTTCTTC. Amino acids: CASSRGSTILPQPSGQFF.

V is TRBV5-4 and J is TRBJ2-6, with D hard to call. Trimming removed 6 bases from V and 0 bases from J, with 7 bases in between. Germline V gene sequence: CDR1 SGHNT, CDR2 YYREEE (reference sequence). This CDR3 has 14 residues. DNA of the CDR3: TGTGCCAGCACCGACCCCTCTGGGGCCAACGTCCTGACTTTC. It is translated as CASTDPSGANVLTF. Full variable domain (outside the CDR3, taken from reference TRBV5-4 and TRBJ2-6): ETGVTQSPTHLIKTRGQQVTLRCSSQSGHNTVSWYQQALGQGPQFIFQYYREEENGRGNFPPRFSGLQFPNYSSELNVNALELDDSALYLCASTDPSGANVLTFGAGSRLTVL.